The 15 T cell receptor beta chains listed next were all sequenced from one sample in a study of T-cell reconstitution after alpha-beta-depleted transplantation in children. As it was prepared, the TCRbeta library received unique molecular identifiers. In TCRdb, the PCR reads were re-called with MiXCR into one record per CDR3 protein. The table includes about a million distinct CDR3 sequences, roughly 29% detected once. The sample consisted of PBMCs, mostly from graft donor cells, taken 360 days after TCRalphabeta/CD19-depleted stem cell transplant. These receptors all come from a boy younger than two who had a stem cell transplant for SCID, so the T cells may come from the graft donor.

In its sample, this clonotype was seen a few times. The CDR3 bases are TGCAGTGCTAGAGGGGGGCGCGTGAACACTGAAGCTTTCTTT. It specifies CSARGGRVNTEAFF. The chain recombines TRBV20-1 with TRBJ1-1; TRBD1 is a possible D gene (6 bases). Germline CDR1 and CDR2: DFQATT and SNEGSKA (reference sequence). The length of the CDR3 is 14 residues. V lost 1 base and J lost 0, with 9 bases in between.

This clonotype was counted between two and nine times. The CDR3 bases are TGTGCCAGCAGTTTAATGAGCCAGGATAACGAGCAGTACTTC. It translates to CASSLMSQDNEQYF. The chain employs TRBV27 and TRBJ2-7; D unclear. Germline V gives CDR1 MNHEY, CDR2 SMNVEV (reference sequence). The CDR3 loop spans 14 amino acids. The ends were cut back, 2 bases at V and 5 bases at J, with 13 bases in the middle.

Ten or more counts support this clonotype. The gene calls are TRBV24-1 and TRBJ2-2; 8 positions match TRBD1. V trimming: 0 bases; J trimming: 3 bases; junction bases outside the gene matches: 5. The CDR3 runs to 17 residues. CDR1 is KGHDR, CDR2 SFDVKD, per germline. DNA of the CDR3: TGTGCCACCAGTGATTTGCCCGGACAGGGCCACACCGGGGAGCTGTTTTTT. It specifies CATSDLPGQGHTGELFF.

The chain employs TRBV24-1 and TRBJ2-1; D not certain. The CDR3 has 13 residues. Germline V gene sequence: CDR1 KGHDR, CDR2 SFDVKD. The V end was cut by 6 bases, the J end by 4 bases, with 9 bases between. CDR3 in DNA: TGTGCCACCAGTAACGTCGTATACAATGAGCAGTTCTTC. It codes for CATSNVVYNEQFF.

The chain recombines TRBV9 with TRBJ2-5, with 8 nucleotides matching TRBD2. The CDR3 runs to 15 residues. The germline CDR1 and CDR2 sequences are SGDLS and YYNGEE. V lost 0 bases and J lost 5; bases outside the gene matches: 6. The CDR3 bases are TGTGCCAGCAGCGTAGCCCCGTCGGGGGGGGAGACCCAGTACTTC. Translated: CASSVAPSGGETQYF.

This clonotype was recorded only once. The CDR3 here is CASSQDREEETQYF. DNA of the CDR3: TGTGCCAGCAGCCAAGACAGGGAAGAAGAGACCCAGTACTTC. The gene calls are TRBV4-2 and TRBJ2-5, with a weak D call TRBD1 (5 bases). V was pared by 0 bases and J by 3 bases, with 8 bases between. The germline gives CDR1 LGHNA, CDR2 YNFKEQ. The CDR3 has 14 amino acids.

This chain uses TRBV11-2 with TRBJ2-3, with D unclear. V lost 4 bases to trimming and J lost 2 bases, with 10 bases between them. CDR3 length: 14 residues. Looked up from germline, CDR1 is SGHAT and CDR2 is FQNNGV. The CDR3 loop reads CASSSPYPTDTQYF. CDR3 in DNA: TGTGCCAGCAGCTCCCCTTACCCCACAGATACGCAGTATTTT.

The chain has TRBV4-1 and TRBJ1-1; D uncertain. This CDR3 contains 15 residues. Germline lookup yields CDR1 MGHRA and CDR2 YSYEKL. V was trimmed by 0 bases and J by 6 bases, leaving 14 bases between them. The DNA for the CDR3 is TGCGCCAGCAGCCAAGATAGTGGGGTGGGGTCTGAAGCTTTCTTT. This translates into CASSQDSGVGSEAFF.

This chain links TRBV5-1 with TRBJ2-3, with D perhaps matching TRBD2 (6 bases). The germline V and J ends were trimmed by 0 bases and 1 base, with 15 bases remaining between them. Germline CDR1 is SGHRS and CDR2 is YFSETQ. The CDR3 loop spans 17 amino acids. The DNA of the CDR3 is TGCGCCAGCAGCTTGGTCCCGGGGGAGTCCGGCACAGATACGCAGTATTTT. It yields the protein CASSLVPGESGTDTQYF.

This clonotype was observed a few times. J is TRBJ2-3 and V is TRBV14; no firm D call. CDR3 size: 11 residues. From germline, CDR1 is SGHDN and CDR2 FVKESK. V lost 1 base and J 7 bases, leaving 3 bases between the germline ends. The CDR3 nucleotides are TGTGCCAGCAGCCAAGTAAATACGCAGTATTTT. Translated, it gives CASSQVNTQYF.

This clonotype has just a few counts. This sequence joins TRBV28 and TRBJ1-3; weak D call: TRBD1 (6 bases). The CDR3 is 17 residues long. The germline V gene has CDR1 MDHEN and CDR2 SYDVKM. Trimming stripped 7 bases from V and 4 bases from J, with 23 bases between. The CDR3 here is CASNTRTRGKGGNTIYF. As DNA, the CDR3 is TGTGCCAGCAACACCCGAACCAGGGGTAAAGGGGGAAACACCATATATTTT.

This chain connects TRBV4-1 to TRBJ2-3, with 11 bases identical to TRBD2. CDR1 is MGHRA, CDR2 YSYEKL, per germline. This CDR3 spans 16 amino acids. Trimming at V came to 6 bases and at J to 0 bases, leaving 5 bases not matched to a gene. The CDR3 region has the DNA TGCGCCAGCAGACCCCTAGCGGGGGGAAGCACAGATACGCAGTATTTT. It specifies CASRPLAGGSTDTQYF.

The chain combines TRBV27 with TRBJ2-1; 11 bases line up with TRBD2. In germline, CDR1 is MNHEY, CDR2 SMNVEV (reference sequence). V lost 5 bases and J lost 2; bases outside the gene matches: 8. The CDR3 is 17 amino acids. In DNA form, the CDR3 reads TGTGCCAGCAGTAGCCCCGGACTAGCGGGCCCCTACAATGAGCAGTTCTTC. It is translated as CASSSPGLAGPYNEQFF.

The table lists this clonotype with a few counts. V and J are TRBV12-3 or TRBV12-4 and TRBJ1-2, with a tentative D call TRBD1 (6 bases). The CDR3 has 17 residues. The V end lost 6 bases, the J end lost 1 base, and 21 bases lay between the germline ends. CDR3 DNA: TGTGCCAGCAGGTCAATCTCAGGGACACAGATTAACTATGGCTACACCTTC. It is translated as CASRSISGTQINYGYTF.

The CDR3 coding sequence is TGTGCCAGCAGCTTAACGGGGAGCGGGCGGGGCACAGATACGCAGTATTTT. Translating it yields CASSLTGSGRGTDTQYF. The rearrangement uses TRBV7-3 and TRBJ2-3, with a weak D call TRBD2 (6 bases). CDR1 SGHTA and CDR2 FQGTGA come from the germline V gene. The V and J ends lost 0 bases and 1 base respectively, with 14 bases between them. The CDR3 totals 17 residues.